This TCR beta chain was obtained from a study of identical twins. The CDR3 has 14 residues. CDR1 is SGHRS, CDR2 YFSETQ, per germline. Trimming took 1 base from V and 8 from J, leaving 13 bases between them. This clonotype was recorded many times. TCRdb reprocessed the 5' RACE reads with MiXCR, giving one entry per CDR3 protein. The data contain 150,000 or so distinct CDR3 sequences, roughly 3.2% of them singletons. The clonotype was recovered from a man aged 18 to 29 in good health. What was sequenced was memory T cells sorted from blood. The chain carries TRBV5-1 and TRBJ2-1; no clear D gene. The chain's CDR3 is CASSLYRPEDEQFF. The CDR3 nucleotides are TGCGCCAGCAGCTTGTACAGACCCGAGGATGAGCAGTTCTTC.